Each of the 9 T cell receptor beta chains below was sequenced from the same sample in a study of T cell repertoires in cytomegalovirus infection. TCRdb used MiXCR to reprocess the reads, holding one entry per CDR3 protein. The sample gives about 310,000 distinct CDR3 sequences, 17% of which show up once; around 13% is in the top ten. Sequencing used PBMCs. The receptors originated from a human donor in good health (CMV status not recorded). Some clones in this sample may be carry-over from other donors' samples.

CDR3 sequence (DNA): TGTGCCACCAGCTTCCAGGGGGCGCGGGGCGAGCAGTACTTC. Protein product: CATSFQGARGEQYF. The gene calls are TRBV15 and TRBJ2-7; 8 bases match TRBD1. J lost 6 bases, V lost 5 bases, and 9 bases had no gene match. The CDR3 totals 14 residues. The germline gives CDR1 LNHNV, CDR2 YYDKDF (reference sequence). Full variable domain (remainder filled in from reference TRBV15 and TRBJ2-7): DAMVIQNPRYQVTQFGKPVTLSCSQTLNHNVMYWYQQKSSQAPKLLFHYYDKDFNNEADTPDNFQSRRPNTSFCFLDIRSPGLGDTAMYLCATSFQGARGEQYFGPGTRLTVT.

The table lists this clonotype with a few counts. The rearrangement joins TRBV12-3 or TRBV12-4 to TRBJ1-1, with D possibly matching TRBD1 (6 bases). The CDR3 consists of 17 residues. V was trimmed by 2 bases and J by 0 bases, leaving 16 bases between them. The CDR3 region is CASSLRSGTFLNTEAFF. DNA of the CDR3: TGTGCCAGCAGTTTACGTTCCGGGACATTTCTGAACACTGAAGCTTTCTTT.

This chain joins TRBV20-1 and TRBJ2-1; 7 positions match TRBD1. The CDR3 is 12 amino acids. Germline-derived CDR1 and CDR2 are DFQATT and SNEGSKA (reference sequence). V lost 3 bases and J lost 7; bases outside the gene matches: 3. The CDR3 loop is CSASPQGNEQFF. The CDR3 bases are TGCAGTGCTAGTCCACAGGGGAATGAGCAGTTCTTC.

The CDR3 DNA reads as TGTGCCAGCTCAGCGACAGAGAACACTGAAGCTTTCTTT. It codes for CASSATENTEAFF. The chain employs TRBV18 and TRBJ1-1, with a tentative D call TRBD1 (5 bases). V was cut by 5 bases and J by 1 base, with 8 bases left in between. The germline gives CDR1 KGHSH, CDR2 LQKENI. This CDR3 region has 13 residues.

This clonotype has only a few counts. CDR3 amino acids: CATSADGISGNTIYF. The CDR3 DNA sequence: TGTGCCACCAGCGCTGACGGAATCTCTGGAAACACCATATATTTT. This rearrangement joins TRBV15 to TRBJ1-3; D gene uncertain. CDR1 and CDR2 (germline): LNHNV, YYDKDF (reference sequence). There are 15 residues in the CDR3. Trimming took 5 bases from V and 0 from J, leaving 11 bases between them.

This clonotype was counted only a few times. The chain carries TRBV19 and TRBJ2-3; D is undetermined. Between the trimmed V and J ends, which lost 5 bases and 6 bases, there was a span of 12 bases. Germline V gene lookup returns CDR1 LNHDA and CDR2 SQIVND (reference sequence). This CDR3 is built from 13 residues. The CDR3, as DNA: TGTGCCAGTAGTCTTGATGGTCGCGATACGCAGTATTTT. It specifies CASSLDGRDTQYF.

This sequence joins TRBV4-1 and TRBJ1-2; D possibly corresponds to TRBD1 (5 bases). Germline CDR1 MGHRA, CDR2 YSYEKL. The CDR3 sequence is 17 residues long. Trimming pared 0 bases from V and 4 bases from J, leaving 18 bases between. CDR3 residues: CASSQERRGGSGYGYTF. The DNA of the CDR3 is TGCGCCAGCAGCCAAGAACGTCGGGGGGGATCCGGCTATGGCTACACCTTC.

This clonotype was seen ten or more times. The V gene is TRBV2, the J gene TRBJ2-1; D may be TRBD1 (6 bases). Trimming shortened V by 4 bases and J by 5 bases, and 12 bases separated the two germline ends. Germline CDR1 reads SNHLY; CDR2 reads FYNNEI. The CDR3 extends over 14 amino acids. The CDR3 nucleotides read TGTGCCAGCAGTGTAACAGGGAGTAACAATGAGCAGTTCTTC. Protein: CASSVTGSNNEQFF.

The chain carries TRBV20-1 and TRBJ2-1; 8 bases agree with TRBD2. With 8 bases clipped from V and 4 bases from J, the junction kept 13 bases outside the gene matches. CDR1 and CDR2 from the germline V gene are DFQATT and SNEGSKA (reference sequence). The CDR3 loop spans 15 amino acids. In nucleotides, the CDR3 is TGCAGTCTAGGGACGGGGACTAGACTTTACAATGAGCAGTTCTTC. Translating it yields CSLGTGTRLYNEQFF.